This T cell receptor beta chain was documented in a study of metastatic and nonmetastatic thyroid tumors. Background on the study: For malignant and benign thyroid patients, tumor or nodule tissue and blood were the sources whose repertoires were compared. Points from the study as a whole: Compared with benign nodules, malignant thyroid tumors were reported to have significantly higher TCR beta diversity in both blood and tumor.

By sample share, this clone is medium-sized. Its antigen is unknown. None of the patients had undergone any treatment ahead of thyroid surgery. Authors' processing steps: Construction of a distant-metastasis classifier for papillary thyroid cancer relied on CDR3 differences across clinicopathological groups. TCRdb used MiXCR to call clones anew from the PCR reads. The V and J calls follow TCRdb's processing rather than the paper's. The repertoire consists of approximately 4,000 clones, with roughly a third occurring once and the leading ten covering around 30%. This receptor was obtained from a female donor with papillary thyroid cancer or a benign thyroid nodule (not recorded which). Some clones in this sample may be carry-over from other donors' samples. The sample was adjacent normal tissue.

The CDR3 bases are TGTGCCACCAGTGAAACCGGTAGGTCCTACAATGAGCAGTTCTTC. It translates to CATSETGRSYNEQFF. V usage is TRBV24-1 and J usage is TRBJ2-1; unclear D gene. V gave up 4 bases and J gave up 1 base, with 10 bases separating them. This CDR3 region has 15 residues. The V gene's germline CDR1 is KGHDR and CDR2 SFDVKD.